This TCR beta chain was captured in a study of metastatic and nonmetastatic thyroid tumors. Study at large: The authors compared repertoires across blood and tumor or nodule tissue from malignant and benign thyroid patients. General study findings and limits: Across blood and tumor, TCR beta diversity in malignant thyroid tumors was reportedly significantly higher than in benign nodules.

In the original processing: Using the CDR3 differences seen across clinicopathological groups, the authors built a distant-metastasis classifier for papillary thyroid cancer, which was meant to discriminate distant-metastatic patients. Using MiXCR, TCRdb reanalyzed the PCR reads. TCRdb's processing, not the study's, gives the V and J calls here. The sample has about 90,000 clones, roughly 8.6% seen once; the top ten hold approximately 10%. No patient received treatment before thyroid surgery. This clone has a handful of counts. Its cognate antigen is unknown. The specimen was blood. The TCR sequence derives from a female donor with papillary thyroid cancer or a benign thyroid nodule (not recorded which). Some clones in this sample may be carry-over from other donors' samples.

The CDR3 region has the DNA TGTGCCAGCAGCCACCCCGGGACTTATGGCTACACCTTC. As protein: CASSHPGTYGYTF. This chain uses TRBV3-1 with TRBJ1-2, with a possible D match to TRBD1 (5 bases). CDR1 LGHDT and CDR2 YNNKEL come from the germline V gene (reference sequence). The CDR3 runs to 13 residues. Between the trimmed V and J ends, which lost 3 bases and 5 bases, there was a span of 10 bases.